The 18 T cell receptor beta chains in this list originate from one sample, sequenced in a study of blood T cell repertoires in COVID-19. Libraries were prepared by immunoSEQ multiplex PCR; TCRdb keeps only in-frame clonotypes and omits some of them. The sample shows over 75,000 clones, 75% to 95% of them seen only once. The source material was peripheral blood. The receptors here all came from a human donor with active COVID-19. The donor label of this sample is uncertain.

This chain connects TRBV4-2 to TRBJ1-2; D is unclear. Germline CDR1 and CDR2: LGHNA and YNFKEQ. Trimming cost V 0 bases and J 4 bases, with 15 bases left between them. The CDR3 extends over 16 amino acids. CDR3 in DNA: TGTGCCAGCAGCCAAGATCCCCCCGACCGGGGCTATGGCTACACCTTC. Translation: CASSQDPPDRGYGYTF.

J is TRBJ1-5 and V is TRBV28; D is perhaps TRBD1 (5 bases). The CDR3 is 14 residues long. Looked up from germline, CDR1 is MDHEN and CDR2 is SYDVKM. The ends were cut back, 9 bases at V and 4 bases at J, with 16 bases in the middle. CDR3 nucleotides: TGTGCCAGTACGCCTAGGGGTTGGAATCAGCCCCAGCATTTT. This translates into CASTPRGWNQPQHF.

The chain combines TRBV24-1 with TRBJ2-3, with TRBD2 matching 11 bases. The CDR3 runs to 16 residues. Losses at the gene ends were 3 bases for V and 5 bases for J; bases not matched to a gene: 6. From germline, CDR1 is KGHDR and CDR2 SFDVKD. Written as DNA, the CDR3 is TGTGCCACCAGTGATGCTAGCGGGGGGTTAGGAGATACGCAGTATTTT. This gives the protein CATSDASGGLGDTQYF.

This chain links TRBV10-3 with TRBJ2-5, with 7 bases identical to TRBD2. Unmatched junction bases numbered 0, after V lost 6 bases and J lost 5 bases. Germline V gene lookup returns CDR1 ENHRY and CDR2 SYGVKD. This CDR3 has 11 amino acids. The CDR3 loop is CAIRGGETQYF. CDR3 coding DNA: TGTGCCATCAGGGGAGGGGAGACCCAGTACTTC.

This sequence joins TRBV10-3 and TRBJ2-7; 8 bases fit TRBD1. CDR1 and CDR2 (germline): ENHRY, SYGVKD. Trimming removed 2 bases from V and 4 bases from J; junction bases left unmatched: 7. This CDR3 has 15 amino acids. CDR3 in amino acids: CAISEPQGAGYEQYF. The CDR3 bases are TGTGCCATCAGTGAGCCCCAGGGGGCGGGGTACGAGCAGTACTTC.

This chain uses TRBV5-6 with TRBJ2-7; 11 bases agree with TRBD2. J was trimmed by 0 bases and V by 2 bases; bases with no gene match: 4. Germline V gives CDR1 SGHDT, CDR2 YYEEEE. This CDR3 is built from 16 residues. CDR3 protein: CASSFRTSGLSYEQYF. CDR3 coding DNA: TGTGCCAGCAGCTTTCGGACTAGCGGGCTCTCCTACGAGCAGTACTTC.

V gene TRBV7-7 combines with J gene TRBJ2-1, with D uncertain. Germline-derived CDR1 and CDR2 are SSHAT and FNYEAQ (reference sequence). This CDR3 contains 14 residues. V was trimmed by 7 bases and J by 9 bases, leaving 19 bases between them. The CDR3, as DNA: TGTGCCAGCACCCTCCGGCGGCCAAGTTCTGAGCAGTTCTTC. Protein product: CASTLRRPSSEQFF. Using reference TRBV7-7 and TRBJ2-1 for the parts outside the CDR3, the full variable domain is GAGVSQSPRYKVTKRGQDVTLRCDPISSHATLYWYQQALGQGPEFLTYFNYEAQPDKSGLPSDRFSAERPEGSISTLTIQRTEQRDSAMYRCASTLRRPSSEQFFGPGTRLTVL.

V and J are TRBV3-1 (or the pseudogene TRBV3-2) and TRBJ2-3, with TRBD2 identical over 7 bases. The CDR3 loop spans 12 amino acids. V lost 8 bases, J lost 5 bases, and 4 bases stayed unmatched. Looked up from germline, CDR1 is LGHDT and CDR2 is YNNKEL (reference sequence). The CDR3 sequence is CASGGGVDTQYF. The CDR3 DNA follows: TGTGCCAGCGGCGGGGGAGTAGATACGCAGTATTTT.

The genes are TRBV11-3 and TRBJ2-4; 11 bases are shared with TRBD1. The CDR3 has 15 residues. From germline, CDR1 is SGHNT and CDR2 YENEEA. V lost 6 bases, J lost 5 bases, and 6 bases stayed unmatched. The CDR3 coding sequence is TGTGCCAGCAGTCCGGGACAGGGGGGCCAAAACATTCAGTACTTC. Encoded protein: CASSPGQGGQNIQYF.

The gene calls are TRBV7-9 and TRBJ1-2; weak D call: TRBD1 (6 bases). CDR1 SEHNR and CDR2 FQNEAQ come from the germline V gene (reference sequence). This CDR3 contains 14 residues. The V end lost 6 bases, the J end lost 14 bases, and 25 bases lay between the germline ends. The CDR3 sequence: CASRPTGLSYVGTF. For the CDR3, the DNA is TGTGCCAGCAGACCTACAGGGCTATCCTATGTTGGAACCTTC. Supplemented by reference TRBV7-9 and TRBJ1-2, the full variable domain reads DTGVSQNPRHKITKRGQNVTFRCDPISEHNRLYWYRQTLGQGPEFLTYFQNEAQLEKSRLLSDRFSAERPKGSFSTLEIQRTEQGDSAMYLCASRPTGLSYVGTFGSGTRLTVV.

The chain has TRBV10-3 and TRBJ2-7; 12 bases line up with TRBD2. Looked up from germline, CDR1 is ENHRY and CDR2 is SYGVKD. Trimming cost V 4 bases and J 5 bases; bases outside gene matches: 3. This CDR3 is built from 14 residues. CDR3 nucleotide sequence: TGTGCCATCAGTGGACTAGCGGGGGTAGACGAGCAGTACTTC. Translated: CAISGLAGVDEQYF.

DNA for the CDR3: TGTGCCAGCAGTAGAAGCGGGGGGGCACCTGAGCAGTTCTTC. Its protein product is CASSRSGGAPEQFF. The V and J genes are TRBV27 and TRBJ2-1; 10 bases match TRBD2. Germline V gene lookup returns CDR1 MNHEY and CDR2 SMNVEV (reference sequence). V was clipped by 5 bases and J by 9 bases; unmatched bases: 7. This CDR3 region has 14 residues.

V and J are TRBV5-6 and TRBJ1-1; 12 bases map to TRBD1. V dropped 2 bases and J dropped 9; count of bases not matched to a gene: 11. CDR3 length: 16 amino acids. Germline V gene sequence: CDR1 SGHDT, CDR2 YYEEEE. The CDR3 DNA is TGTGCCAGCAGCTTACGGGACAGGGGGCCACCAGGGAAAGCTTTCTTT. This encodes CASSLRDRGPPGKAFF.

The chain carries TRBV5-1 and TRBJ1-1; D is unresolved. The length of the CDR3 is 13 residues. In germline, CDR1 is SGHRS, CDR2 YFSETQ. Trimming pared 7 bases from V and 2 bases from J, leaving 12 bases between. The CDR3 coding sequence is TGCGCCAGCGGCCATGGAGAAAACACTGAAGCTTTCTTT. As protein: CASGHGENTEAFF.

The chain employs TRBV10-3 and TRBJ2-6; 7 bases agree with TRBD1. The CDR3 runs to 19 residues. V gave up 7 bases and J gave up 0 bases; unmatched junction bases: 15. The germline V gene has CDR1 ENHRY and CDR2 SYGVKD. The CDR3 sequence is CAINTLPTGLDSGANVLTF. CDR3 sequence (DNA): TGTGCCATCAATACCCTACCGACAGGGTTAGACTCTGGGGCCAACGTCCTGACTTTC.

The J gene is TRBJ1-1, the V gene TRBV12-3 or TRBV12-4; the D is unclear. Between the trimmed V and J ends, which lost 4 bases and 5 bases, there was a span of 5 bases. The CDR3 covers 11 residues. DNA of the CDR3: TGTGCCAGCAGTTCGGGGACTGAAGCTTTCTTT. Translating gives CASSSGTEAFF.

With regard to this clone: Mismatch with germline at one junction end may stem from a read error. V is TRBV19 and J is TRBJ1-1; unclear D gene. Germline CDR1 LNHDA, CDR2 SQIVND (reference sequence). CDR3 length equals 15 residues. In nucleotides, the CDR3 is TGTGCCAGTAGGATAGAGGACTCCTGGGTTACTGAAGCTTTCTTT. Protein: CASRIEDSWVTEAFF.

CDR3 in DNA: TGTGCCAGCTCCGACAGTGACTTTAATGAAAAACTGTTTTTT. Protein product: CASSDSDFNEKLFF. The V call is TRBV5-6, the J call TRBJ1-4, with TRBD1 as a possible D gene (5 bases). Trimming stripped 7 bases from V and 4 bases from J, with 14 bases between. CDR3 size: 14 residues. The V gene's germline CDR1 is SGHDT and CDR2 YYEEEE.